The T cell receptor delta chain under discussion was sequenced for a study of gamma-delta T cells after stem cell transplantation. This clone has more than one count but fewer than ten. TCRdb re-analyzed the RT-PCR reads via CATT. The data show a few thousand delta-chain clones, approximately 7.7% seen once. V lost 0 bases to trimming and J lost 4 bases; unmatched junction nucleotides: 2. CDR3 size: 14 residues. Germline V gives CDR1 GEAIGNYY, CDR2 EKD. Sample: gamma-delta T cells. V and J are TRDV2 and TRDJ1; TRDD3 aligns across 9 bases. This TCR derives from a human donor. It is not recorded whose cells these are; they may come from a transplant donor. Written as DNA, the CDR3 is TGTGCCTGTGACACCTGGGGGATAATCGATAAACTCATCTTT. Protein sequence: CACDTWGIIDKLIF.